Each of the 8 T cell receptor beta chains below was sequenced from the same sample in a study of radiotherapy plus CTLA-4 blockade in lung cancer (dated by TCRdb to the late 2010s). Library method: the immunoSEQ multiplex PCR assay. TCRdb took this table from immuneACCESS and kept in-frame rearrangements with V and J called. Such tables lack part of the clones; where checked against another copy, unresolved V genes explain under half of the gap, and the rest is unexplained. For this sample there are 95,000 to 150,000 clones; 80% to 90% appear just once. Approximately 7% of the sample comes from the top ten. The input for sequencing was peripheral blood, taken from a patient treated with radiotherapy plus ipilimumab. These receptor sequences come from a human donor with non-small cell lung cancer that progressed on radiotherapy plus ipilimumab.

The table lists this clone with a count of one. The chain couples TRBV2 to TRBJ1-1, with D maybe TRBD1 (6 bases). V was pared by 7 bases and J by 1 base, with 13 bases between. Germline V CDR1 and CDR2: SNHLY, FYNNEI. This CDR3 comprises 14 residues. The CDR3, as DNA: TGTGCCAGCACCCTATCCAGGGGGAACACTGAAGCTTTCTTT. It yields the protein CASTLSRGNTEAFF. Using reference TRBV2 and TRBJ1-1 for the parts outside the CDR3, the full variable domain is EPEVTQTPSHQVTQMGQEVILRCVPISNHLYFYWYRQILGQKVEFLVSFYNNEISEKSEIFDDQFSVERPDGSNFTLKIRSTKLEDSAMYFCASTLSRGNTEAFFGQGTRLTVV.

This sequence joins TRBV14 and TRBJ1-3; D may be TRBD1 (5 bases). The V gene lost 0 bases and the J gene lost 4 bases, with 16 bases spanning the gap. The CDR3 sequence is 17 residues long. Per germline, CDR1 SGHDN and CDR2 FVKESK. The CDR3 DNA is TGTGCCAGCAGCCAAGAGCGGTCGGCAGGGCAAGGAAACACCATATATTTT. This gives the protein CASSQERSAGQGNTIYF.

This sequence joins TRBV11-2 and TRBJ2-3, with unresolved D. Germline loops: CDR1 SGHAT, CDR2 FQNNGV. V lost 3 bases, J lost 6 bases, and 16 bases lay in between. The CDR3 spans 15 residues. The CDR3 is CASSFAGRFLDTQYF. In nucleotides, the CDR3 is TGTGCCAGCAGCTTTGCCGGGCGATTTTTGGATACGCAGTATTTT.

This clone occurred once. This chain joins TRBV30 and TRBJ2-1; 8 nucleotides align to TRBD2. CDR1 is GTSNPN, CDR2 SVGIG, per germline (reference sequence). The CDR3 spans 14 residues. The J segment lost 6 bases and the V segment lost 5 bases, leaving 9 bases of the junction unmatched. The CDR3 DNA is TGTGCCTGGGTAGCGGGAAAAGGTCTCAATGAGCAGTTCTTC. Protein: CAWVAGKGLNEQFF.

V gene TRBV9 combines with J gene TRBJ2-3; D possibly matches TRBD1 or TRBD2 (5 bases each). Germline V gives CDR1 SGDLS, CDR2 YYNGEE. The CDR3 has 16 amino acids. V was pared by 4 bases and J by 1 base, with 16 bases between. The CDR3 nucleotides read TGTGCCAGCAGCACCCCCAGGGACCAGGGCACAGATACGCAGTATTTT. Translated, it gives CASSTPRDQGTDTQYF. Complete variable domain (other parts from reference TRBV9 and TRBJ2-3): DSGVTQTPKHLITATGQRVTLRCSPRSGDLSVYWYQQSLDQGLQFLIQYYNGEERAKGNILERFSAQQFPDLHSELNLSSLELGDSALYFCASSTPRDQGTDTQYFGPGTRLTVL.

The chain is built from TRBV2 and TRBJ2-5; 13 bases fit TRBD2. This CDR3 region has 18 residues. The junction had 13 bases not matched to a gene; V was cut back by 5 bases and J by 4 bases. Germline lookup yields CDR1 SNHLY and CDR2 FYNNEI. This CDR3 is CASSPQTSGRRSRETQYF. As DNA, the CDR3 is TGTGCCAGCAGTCCACAGACTAGCGGGAGGCGATCCCGAGAGACCCAGTACTTC.

The chain is built from TRBV7-9 and TRBJ2-3; 7 positions agree with TRBD2. V shed 4 bases and J 0 bases; nucleotides not matched to a gene: 4. This CDR3 region has 15 residues. Per germline, CDR1 SEHNR and CDR2 FQNEAQ (reference sequence). CDR3 in DNA: TGTGCCAGCAGCTCTACTAGCGCGAGCACAGATACGCAGTATTTT. Amino acid sequence: CASSSTSASTDTQYF.

V is TRBV5-1 and J is TRBJ2-1, with TRBD1 as a possible D gene (7 bases). V was trimmed by 2 bases and J by 4 bases, leaving 13 bases between them. Germline V gene lookup returns CDR1 SGHRS and CDR2 YFSETQ. The CDR3 has 15 amino acids. CDR3 bases: TGCGCCAGCAGCTTTCAGGGGGGACAATACAATGAGCAGTTCTTC. Its protein is CASSFQGGQYNEQFF.